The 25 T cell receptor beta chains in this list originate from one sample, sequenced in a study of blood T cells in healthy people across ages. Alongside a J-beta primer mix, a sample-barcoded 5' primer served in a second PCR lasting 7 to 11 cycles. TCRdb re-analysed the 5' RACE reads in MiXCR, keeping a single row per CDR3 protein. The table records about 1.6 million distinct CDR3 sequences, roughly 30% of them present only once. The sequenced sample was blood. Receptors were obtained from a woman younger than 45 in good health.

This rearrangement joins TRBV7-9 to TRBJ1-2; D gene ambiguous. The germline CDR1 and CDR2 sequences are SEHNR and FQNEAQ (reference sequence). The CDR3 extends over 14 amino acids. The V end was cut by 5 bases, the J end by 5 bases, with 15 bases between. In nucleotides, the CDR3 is TGTGCCAGCAGCCTTGGACGGGCAGAGTATGGCTACACCTTC. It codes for CASSLGRAEYGYTF.

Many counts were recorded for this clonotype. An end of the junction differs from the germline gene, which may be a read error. The CDR3 sequence is CASSLGPGNTEAFF. The CDR3 DNA is TGTGCCAGCAGCTTAGGCCCTGGGAACACTGAAGCTTTCTTT. This chain connects TRBV5-1 to TRBJ1-1; D uncertain. The CDR3 spans 14 residues. The germline CDR1 and CDR2 sequences are SGHRS and YFSETQ. Full variable domain (outside the CDR3, taken from reference TRBV5-1 and TRBJ1-1): KAGVTQTPRYLIKTRGQQVTLSCSPISGHRSVSWYQQTPGQGLQFLFEYFSETQRNKGNFPGRFSGRQFSNSRSEMNVSTLELGDSALYLCASSLGPGNTEAFFGQGTRLTVV.

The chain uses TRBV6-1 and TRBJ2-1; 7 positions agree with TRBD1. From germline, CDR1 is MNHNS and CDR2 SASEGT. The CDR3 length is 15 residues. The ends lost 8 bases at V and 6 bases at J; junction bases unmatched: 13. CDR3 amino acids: CASGVPGQKSNEQFF. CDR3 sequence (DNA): TGTGCCAGCGGGGTCCCGGGACAGAAGAGCAATGAGCAGTTCTTC.

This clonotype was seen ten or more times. CDR3 bases: TGTGCCACCAGTGACCTTTCGCGCTCTGGGGCCAACGTCCTGACTTTC. Translating it yields CATSDLSRSGANVLTF. V gene TRBV24-1 combines with J gene TRBJ2-6; D remains unclear. The CDR3 has 16 amino acids. The ends were cut back, 4 bases at V and 0 bases at J, with 9 bases in the middle. Looked up from germline, CDR1 is KGHDR and CDR2 is SFDVKD.

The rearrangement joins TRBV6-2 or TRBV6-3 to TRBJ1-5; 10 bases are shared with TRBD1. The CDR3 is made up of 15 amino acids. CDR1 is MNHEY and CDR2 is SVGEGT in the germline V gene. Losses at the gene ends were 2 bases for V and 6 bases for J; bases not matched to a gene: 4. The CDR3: CASSYAGQGLQPQHF. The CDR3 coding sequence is TGTGCCAGCAGTTACGCGGGACAGGGGCTTCAGCCCCAGCATTTT.

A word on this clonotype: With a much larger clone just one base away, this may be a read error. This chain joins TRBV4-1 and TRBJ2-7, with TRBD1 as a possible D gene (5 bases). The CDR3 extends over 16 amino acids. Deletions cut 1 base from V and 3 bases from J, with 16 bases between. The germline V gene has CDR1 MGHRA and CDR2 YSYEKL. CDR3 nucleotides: TGCGCCAGCAGCCAAGCTGGTACGGGCAGGGACTACGAGCAGTACTTC. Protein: CASSQAGTGRDYEQYF.

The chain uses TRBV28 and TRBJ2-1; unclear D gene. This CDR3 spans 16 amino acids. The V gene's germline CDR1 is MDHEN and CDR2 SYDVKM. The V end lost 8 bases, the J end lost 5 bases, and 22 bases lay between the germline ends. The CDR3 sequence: CASAYIGGAPNNEQFF. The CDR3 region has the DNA TGTGCCAGCGCTTACATCGGCGGCGCCCCCAACAATGAGCAGTTCTTC.

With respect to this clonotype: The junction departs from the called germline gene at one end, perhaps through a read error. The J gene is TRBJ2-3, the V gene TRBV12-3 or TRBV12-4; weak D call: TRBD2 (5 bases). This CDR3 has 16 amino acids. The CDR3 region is CASSSRRSGSTDAQYF. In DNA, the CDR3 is TGTGCCAGCAGCTCCCGTCGAAGCGGCAGCACAGATGCGCAGTATTTT.

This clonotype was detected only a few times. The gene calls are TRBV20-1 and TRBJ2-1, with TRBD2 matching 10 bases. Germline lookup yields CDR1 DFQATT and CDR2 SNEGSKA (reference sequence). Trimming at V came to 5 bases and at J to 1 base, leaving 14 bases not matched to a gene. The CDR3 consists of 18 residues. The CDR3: CSAEREGSLFGSYNEQFF. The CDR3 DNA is TGCAGTGCTGAGCGGGAGGGATCCCTTTTTGGGTCCTACAATGAGCAGTTCTTC.

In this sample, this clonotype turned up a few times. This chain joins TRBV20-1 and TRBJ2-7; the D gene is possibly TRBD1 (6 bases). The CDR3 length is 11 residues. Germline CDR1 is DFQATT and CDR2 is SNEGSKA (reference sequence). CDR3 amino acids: CSGADSYEQYF. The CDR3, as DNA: TGCTCAGGGGCGGACTCCTACGAGCAGTACTTC.

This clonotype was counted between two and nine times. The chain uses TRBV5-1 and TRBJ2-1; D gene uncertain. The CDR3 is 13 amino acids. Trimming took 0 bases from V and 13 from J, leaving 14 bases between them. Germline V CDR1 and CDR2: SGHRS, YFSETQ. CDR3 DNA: TGCGCCAGCAGCTTGGCCGGGTCAACTGTTCAGTTCTTC. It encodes CASSLAGSTVQFF.

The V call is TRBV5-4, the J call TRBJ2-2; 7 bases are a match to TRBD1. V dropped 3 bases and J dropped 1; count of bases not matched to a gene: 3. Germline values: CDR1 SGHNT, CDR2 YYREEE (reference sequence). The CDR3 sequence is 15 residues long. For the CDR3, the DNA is TGTGCCAGCAGCTGGCGACAGGGGAACACCGGGGAGCTGTTTTTT. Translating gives CASSWRQGNTGELFF.

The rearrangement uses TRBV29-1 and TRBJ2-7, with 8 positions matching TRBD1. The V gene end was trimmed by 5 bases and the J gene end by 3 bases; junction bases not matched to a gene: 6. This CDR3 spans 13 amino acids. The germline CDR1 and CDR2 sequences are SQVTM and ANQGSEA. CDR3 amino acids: CSVSGTGYYEQYF. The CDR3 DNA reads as TGCAGCGTTTCCGGGACAGGCTACTACGAGCAGTACTTC.

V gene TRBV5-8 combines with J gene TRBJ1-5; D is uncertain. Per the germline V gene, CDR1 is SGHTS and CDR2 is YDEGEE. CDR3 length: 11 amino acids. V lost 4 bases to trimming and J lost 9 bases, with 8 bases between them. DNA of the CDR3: TGTGCCAGCAGCCCCCTGGTGCCCCAGCATTTT. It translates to CASSPLVPQHF.

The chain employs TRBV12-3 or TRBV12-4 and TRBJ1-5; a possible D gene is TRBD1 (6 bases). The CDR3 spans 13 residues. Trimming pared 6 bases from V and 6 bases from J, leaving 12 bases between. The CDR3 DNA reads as TGTGCCAGCAGGTCGGACAGTGTTCAGCCCCAGCATTTT. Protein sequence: CASRSDSVQPQHF.

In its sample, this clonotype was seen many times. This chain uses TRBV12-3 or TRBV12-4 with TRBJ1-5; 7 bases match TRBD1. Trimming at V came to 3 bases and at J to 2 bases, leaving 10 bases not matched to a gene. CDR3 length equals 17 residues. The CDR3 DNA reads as TGTGCCAGCAGTTTCTTATTCCGACAGGGAGGCAATCAGCCCCAGCATTTT. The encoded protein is CASSFLFRQGGNQPQHF.

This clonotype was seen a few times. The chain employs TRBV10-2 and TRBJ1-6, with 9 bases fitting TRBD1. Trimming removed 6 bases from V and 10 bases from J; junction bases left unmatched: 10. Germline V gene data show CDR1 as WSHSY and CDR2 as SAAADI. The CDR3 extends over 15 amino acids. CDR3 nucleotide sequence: TGCGCCAGCAGGAGGGGACAGGGCGATACGTCACCCCTCCACTTT. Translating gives CASRRGQGDTSPLHF.

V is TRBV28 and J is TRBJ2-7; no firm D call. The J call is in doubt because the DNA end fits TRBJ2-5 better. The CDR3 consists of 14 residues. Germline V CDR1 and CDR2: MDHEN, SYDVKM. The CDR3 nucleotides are TGTGCCAGCAGTTCGGCCCCCTTTGGAGAGACCCAGTACTTC. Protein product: CASSSAPFGETQYF.

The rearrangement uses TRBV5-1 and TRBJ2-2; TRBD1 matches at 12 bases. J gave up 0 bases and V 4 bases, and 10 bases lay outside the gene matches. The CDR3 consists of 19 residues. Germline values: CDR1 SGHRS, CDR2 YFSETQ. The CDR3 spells CASSPRDRGRQPNTGELFF. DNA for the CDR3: TGCGCCAGCAGCCCGAGGGACAGGGGGCGCCAACCGAACACCGGGGAGCTGTTTTTT.

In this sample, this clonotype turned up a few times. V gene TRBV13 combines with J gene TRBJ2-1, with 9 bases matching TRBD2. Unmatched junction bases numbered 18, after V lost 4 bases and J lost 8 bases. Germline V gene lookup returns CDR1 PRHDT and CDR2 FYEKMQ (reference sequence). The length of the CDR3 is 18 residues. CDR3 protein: CASSSQGRASGKWDEQFF. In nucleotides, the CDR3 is TGTGCCAGCAGCTCCCAAGGTAGGGCTAGCGGGAAGTGGGATGAGCAGTTCTTC.

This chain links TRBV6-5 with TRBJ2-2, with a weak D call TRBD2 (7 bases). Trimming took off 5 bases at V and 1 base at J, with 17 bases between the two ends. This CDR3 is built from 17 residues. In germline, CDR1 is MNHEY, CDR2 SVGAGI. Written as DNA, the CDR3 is TGTGCCAGCAGTATCGACAGGACTAGTGAGAACACCGGGGAGCTGTTTTTT. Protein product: CASSIDRTSENTGELFF.

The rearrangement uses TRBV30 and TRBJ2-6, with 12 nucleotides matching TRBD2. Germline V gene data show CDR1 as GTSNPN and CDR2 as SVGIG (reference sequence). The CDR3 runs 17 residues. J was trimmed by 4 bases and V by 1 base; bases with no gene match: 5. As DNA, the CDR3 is TGTGCCTGGAGTGAACTAGCGGGAGGCCCCGGGGCCAACGTCCTGACTTTC. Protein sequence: CAWSELAGGPGANVLTF.

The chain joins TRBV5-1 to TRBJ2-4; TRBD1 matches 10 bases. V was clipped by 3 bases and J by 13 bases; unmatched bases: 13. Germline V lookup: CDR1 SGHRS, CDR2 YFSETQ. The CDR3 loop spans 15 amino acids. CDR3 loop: CASSSRDRGTYGQYF. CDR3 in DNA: TGCGCCAGCAGCTCCCGGGACAGGGGAACCTACGGGCAGTACTTC.

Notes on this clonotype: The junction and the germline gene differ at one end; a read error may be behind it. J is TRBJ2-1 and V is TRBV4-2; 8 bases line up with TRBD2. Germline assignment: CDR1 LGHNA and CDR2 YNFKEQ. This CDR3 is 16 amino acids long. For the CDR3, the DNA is TGTGCCAGCAGCCAAGAATGGCGGGGGGCCCGAAATGAGCGGTTCTTC. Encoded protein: CASSQEWRGARNERFF.

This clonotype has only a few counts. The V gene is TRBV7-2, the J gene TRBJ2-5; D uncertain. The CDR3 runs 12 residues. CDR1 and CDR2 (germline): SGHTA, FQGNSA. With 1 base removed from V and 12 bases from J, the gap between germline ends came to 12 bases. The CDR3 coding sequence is TGTGCCAGCAGCTTAGAGTCCCCAACCAAGTACTTC. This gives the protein CASSLESPTKYF. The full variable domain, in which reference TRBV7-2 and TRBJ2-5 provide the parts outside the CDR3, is GAGVSQSPSNKVTEKGKDVELRCDPISGHTALYWYRQSLGQGLEFLIYFQGNSAPDKSGLPSDRFSAERTGGSVSTLTIQRTQQEDSAVYLCASSLESPTKYFGPGTRLLVL.